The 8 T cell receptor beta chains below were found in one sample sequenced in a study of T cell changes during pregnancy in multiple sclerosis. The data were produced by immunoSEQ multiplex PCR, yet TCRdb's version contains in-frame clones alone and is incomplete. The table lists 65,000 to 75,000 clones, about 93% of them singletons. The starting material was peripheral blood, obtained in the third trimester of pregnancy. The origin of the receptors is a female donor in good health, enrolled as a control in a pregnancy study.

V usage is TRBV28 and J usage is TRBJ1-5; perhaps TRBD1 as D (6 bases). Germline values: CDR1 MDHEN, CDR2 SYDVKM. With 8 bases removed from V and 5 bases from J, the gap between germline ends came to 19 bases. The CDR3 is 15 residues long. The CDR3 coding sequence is TGTGCCAGCCACCGGGACATCGGAAGCTATCAGCCCCAGCATTTT. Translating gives CASHRDIGSYQPQHF.

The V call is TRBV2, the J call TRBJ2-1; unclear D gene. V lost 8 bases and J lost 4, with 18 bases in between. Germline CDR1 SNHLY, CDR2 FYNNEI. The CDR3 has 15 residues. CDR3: CASQPSAGFYNEQFF. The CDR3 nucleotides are TGTGCCAGCCAACCATCCGCCGGGTTTTACAATGAGCAGTTCTTC.

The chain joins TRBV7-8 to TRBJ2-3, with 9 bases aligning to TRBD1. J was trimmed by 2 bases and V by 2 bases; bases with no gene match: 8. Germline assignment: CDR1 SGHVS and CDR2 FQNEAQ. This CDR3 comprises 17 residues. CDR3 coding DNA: TGTGCCAGCAGCTTACAGCCGGGACAGGGCTTCACAGATACGCAGTATTTT. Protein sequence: CASSLQPGQGFTDTQYF.

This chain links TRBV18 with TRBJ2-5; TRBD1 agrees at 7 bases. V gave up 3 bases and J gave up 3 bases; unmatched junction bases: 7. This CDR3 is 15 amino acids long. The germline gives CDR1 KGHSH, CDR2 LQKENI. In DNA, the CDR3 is TGTGCCAGCTCACCTAGGACAGGCTCCAAAGAGACCCAGTACTTC. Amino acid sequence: CASSPRTGSKETQYF. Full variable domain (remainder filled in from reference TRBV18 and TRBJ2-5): NAGVMQNPRHLVRRRGQEARLRCSPMKGHSHVYWYRQLPEEGLKFMVYLQKENIIDESGMPKERFSAEFPKEGPSILRIQQVVRGDSAAYFCASSPRTGSKETQYFGPGTRLLVL.

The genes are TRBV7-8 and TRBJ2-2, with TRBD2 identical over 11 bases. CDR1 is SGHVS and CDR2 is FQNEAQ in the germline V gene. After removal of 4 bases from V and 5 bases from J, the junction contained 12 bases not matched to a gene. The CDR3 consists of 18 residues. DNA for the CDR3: TGTGCCAGCAGCTCCCATAGCGGGGGGGCTCGAGGGACCGGGGAGCTGTTTTTT. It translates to CASSSHSGGARGTGELFF.

CDR3 DNA sequence: TGTGCCAGCAGCGTATGGGGACAGGACACCAATGAGCAGTTCTTC. It codes for CASSVWGQDTNEQFF. This chain joins TRBV9 and TRBJ2-1; 8 nucleotides agree with TRBD1. Trimming took 1 base from V and 6 from J; bases not matched to a gene: 6. Germline assignment: CDR1 SGDLS and CDR2 YYNGEE. The CDR3 is 15 amino acids.

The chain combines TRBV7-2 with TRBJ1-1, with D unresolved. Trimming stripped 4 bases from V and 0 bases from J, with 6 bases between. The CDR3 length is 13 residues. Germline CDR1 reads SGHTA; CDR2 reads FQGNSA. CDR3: CASSYNMNTEAFF. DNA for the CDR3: TGTGCCAGCAGCTACAATATGAACACTGAAGCTTTCTTT.

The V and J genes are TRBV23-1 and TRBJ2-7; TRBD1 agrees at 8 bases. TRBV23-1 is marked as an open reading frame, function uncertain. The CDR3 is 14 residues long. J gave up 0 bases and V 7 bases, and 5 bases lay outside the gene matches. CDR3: CASTGQGYSYEQYF. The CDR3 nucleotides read TGCGCCAGCACCGGACAGGGCTACTCCTACGAGCAGTACTTC.